This record covers a single TCR beta chain. The antigen is unknown. The data were obtained in a study of T cells expressing NK-cell markers. Study overall: Among eight sequenced donors, seven carried HCMV seropositivity while one was seronegative.

For TCR beta, cDNA was produced by 5'RACE template switching with UMIs. TCRdb re-called the 5' RACE reads; every CDR3 protein appears as one record, without DNA. The sample spans 200,000 to 300,000 distinct CDR3 sequences; the ten largest clones claim around 4%. Notes on the study in general: Specificity for HCMV among expanded NKG2C+ T cell clones was not established. For a handful of donors, the dominant NKG2C+ clonotypes made up roughly 1.0-8% of their CD8+ T cells.

Germline CDR1 is ENHRY and CDR2 is SYGVKD. This CDR3 has 13 residues. V and J are TRBV10-3 and TRBJ2-1; absent DNA, TCRdb's TRBD2 call cannot be checked. This clonotype was sampled from a woman between 18 and 70 years old in good health. The specimen sequenced was blood T cells: a sorted CD56 or NKG2C T cell subset, CD4+ or CD8+ T cells, or bulk PBMC T cells (not recorded which). The CDR3 spells CAIGGTSGNEQFF.